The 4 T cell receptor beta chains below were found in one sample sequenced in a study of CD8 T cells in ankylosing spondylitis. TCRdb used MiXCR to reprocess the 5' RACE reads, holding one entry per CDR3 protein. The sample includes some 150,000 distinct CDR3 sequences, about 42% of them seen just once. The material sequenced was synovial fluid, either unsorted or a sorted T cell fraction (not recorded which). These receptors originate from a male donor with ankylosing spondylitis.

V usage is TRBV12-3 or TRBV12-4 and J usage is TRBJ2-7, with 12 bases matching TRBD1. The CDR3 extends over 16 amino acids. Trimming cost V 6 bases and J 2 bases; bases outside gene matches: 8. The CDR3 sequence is CASSPGQGAGAYEQYF. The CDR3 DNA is TGTGCCAGCAGCCCGGGACAGGGGGCTGGGGCCTACGAGCAGTACTTC.

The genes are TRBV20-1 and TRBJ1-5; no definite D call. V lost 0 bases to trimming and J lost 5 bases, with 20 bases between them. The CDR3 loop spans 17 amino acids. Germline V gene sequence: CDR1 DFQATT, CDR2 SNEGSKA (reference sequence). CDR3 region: CSARDSTRPLAYQPQHF. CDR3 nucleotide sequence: TGCAGTGCTAGAGACTCGACCCGGCCCCTGGCTTATCAGCCCCAGCATTTT.

CDR3 sequence reads: CAISARTGEPNYGYTF. CDR3 nucleotide sequence: TGTGCCATCAGTGCTAGGACGGGGGAGCCTAACTATGGCTACACCTTC. The gene calls are TRBV10-3 and TRBJ1-2; D perhaps matches TRBD1 (5 bases). This CDR3 comprises 16 residues. V lost 4 bases and J 0 bases, leaving 15 bases between the germline ends. Germline V gene sequence: CDR1 ENHRY, CDR2 SYGVKD.

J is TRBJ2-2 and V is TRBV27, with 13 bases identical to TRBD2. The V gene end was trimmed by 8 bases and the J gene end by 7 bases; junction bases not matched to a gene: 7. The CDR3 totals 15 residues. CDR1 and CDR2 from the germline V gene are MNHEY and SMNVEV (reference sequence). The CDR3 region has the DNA TGTGCCAGCGGTAGGACTAGCGGGAGCGTCGGGGAGCTGTTTTTT. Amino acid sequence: CASGRTSGSVGELFF.